These 28 T cell receptor beta chains share one sample of origin, sequenced in a study of cytomegalovirus exposure and HLA in healthy donors. PCR primers comprised 60 Vbeta and 13 Jbeta primers. Using immunoSEQ multiplex PCR, the repertoire was profiled, and TCRdb retains in-frame clones only, with some absent. The sample yields 170,000 or so clones, under 90% seen once. Material for sequencing was PBMCs. All receptors come from a man younger than 45 in good health and CMV-seropositive.

The rearrangement uses TRBV19 and TRBJ2-6; 8 bases are a match to TRBD1. The germline V gene has CDR1 LNHDA and CDR2 SQIVND (reference sequence). This CDR3 contains 16 residues. V shed 5 bases, J shed 4 bases, and the junction held 7 bases outside the gene matches. CDR3 DNA: TGTGCCAGTAGTCCAAGGACAGGGCCCGGGGCCAACGTCCTGACTTTC. It translates to CASSPRTGPGANVLTF. Full variable domain (missing parts from reference TRBV19 and TRBJ2-6): DGGITQSPKYLFRKEGQNVTLSCEQNLNHDAMYWYRQDPGQGLRLIYYSQIVNDFQKGDIAEGYSVSREKKESFPLTVTSAQKNPTAFYLCASSPRTGPGANVLTFGAGSRLTVL.

V usage is TRBV6-5 and J usage is TRBJ2-3, with no clear D. V lost 5 bases and J lost 2, with 8 bases in between. The CDR3 consists of 13 residues. The germline V gene encodes CDR1 MNHEY and CDR2 SVGAGI. Written as DNA, the CDR3 is TGTGCCAGCAGTGAGGCCCCCACAGATACGCAGTATTTT. It translates to CASSEAPTDTQYF.

The CDR3 sequence: CASSLGPETGLAYNEQFF. For the CDR3, the DNA is TGCGCCAGCAGCTTGGGCCCTGAGACGGGACTAGCGTACAATGAGCAGTTCTTC. The rearrangement links TRBV5-1 to TRBJ2-1; 10 nucleotides line up with TRBD2. Per the germline V gene, CDR1 is SGHRS and CDR2 is YFSETQ. CDR3 length equals 18 residues. Losses at the gene ends were 0 bases for V and 4 bases for J; bases not matched to a gene: 10.

The CDR3 here is CAWSVLSRGAYEQYF. CDR3 DNA: TGTGCCTGGAGTGTACTAAGCAGGGGGGCCTACGAGCAGTACTTC. The chain recombines TRBV30 with TRBJ2-7; D is possibly TRBD1 (7 bases). The V and J ends lost 0 bases and 2 bases respectively, with 14 bases between them. The germline CDR1 and CDR2 sequences are GTSNPN and SVGIG (reference sequence). CDR3 length: 15 residues. The full variable domain, completed using reference TRBV30 and TRBJ2-7, is SQTIHQWPATLVQPVGSPLSLECTVEGTSNPNLYWYRQAAGRGLQLLFYSVGIGQISSEVPQNLSASRPQDRQFILSSKKLLLSDSGFYLCAWSVLSRGAYEQYFGPGTRLTVT.

The V call is TRBV6-5, the J call TRBJ2-5; D call uncertain. The J call may be faulty, since TRBJ2-7 better matches the DNA end. Germline CDR1 MNHEY, CDR2 SVGAGI. This CDR3 has 11 residues. The CDR3 loop is CASSSWGEQYF. For the CDR3, the DNA is TGTGCCAGCAGTTCTTGGGGCGAGCAGTACTTC.

The V call is TRBV27, the J call TRBJ1-4, with TRBD1 as a possible D gene (5 bases). The CDR3 loop spans 15 amino acids. The V and J ends lost 0 bases and 8 bases respectively, with 13 bases between them. Germline V CDR1 and CDR2: MNHEY, SMNVEV (reference sequence). The CDR3 DNA reads TGTGCCAGCAGTTTATCGGGGGGGGTTTGGGAAAAACTGTTTTTT. Its translation: CASSLSGGVWEKLFF.

The genes are TRBV9 and TRBJ2-3, with 10 bases aligning to TRBD2. This CDR3 comprises 16 residues. Trimming cost V 2 bases and J 6 bases; bases outside gene matches: 9. The germline V gene encodes CDR1 SGDLS and CDR2 YYNGEE. CDR3 sequence reads: CASSVLAGVGGDTQYF. The CDR3 region has the DNA TGTGCCAGCAGCGTCCTAGCGGGAGTTGGTGGGGATACGCAGTATTTT.

This chain joins TRBV6-1 and TRBJ1-2; the match to TRBD1 covers 7 bases. The trim removed 6 bases at V and 4 bases at J, leaving 5 bases unmatched. Germline V gene sequence: CDR1 MNHNS, CDR2 SASEGT. CDR3 size: 13 residues. The CDR3: CASRGDSGYGYTF. The DNA for the CDR3 is TGTGCCAGCAGGGGGGACAGCGGCTATGGCTACACCTTC.

In this sample, this clone turned up a few times. J is TRBJ2-3 and V is TRBV5-1; 9 bases agree with TRBD1. Unmatched junction bases numbered 5, after V lost 4 bases and J lost 2 bases. CDR3 size: 15 residues. Germline V lookup: CDR1 SGHRS, CDR2 YFSETQ. The CDR3, as DNA: TGCGCCAGCAGCCCGACAGGGGGTAACACAGATACGCAGTATTTT. Translated, it gives CASSPTGGNTDTQYF.

This sequence joins TRBV27 and TRBJ1-1; 12 bases fit TRBD1. Trimming removed 0 bases from V and 5 bases from J; junction bases left unmatched: 10. This CDR3 is built from 18 residues. Germline CDR1 is MNHEY and CDR2 is SMNVEV (reference sequence). The CDR3 region has the DNA TGTGCCAGCAGTTTATCAGGGACAGGGGGCGCGTTGAGAACTGAAGCTTTCTTT. This codes for CASSLSGTGGALRTEAFF.

V is TRBV5-1 and J is TRBJ2-2; possible D gene TRBD1, 6 bases. Germline V CDR1 and CDR2: SGHRS, YFSETQ. The ends were cut back, 1 base at V and 0 bases at J, with 13 bases in the middle. CDR3 length: 17 residues. CDR3 DNA sequence: TGCGCCAGCAGCTTGCTTGGGCAGGGGACGAACACCGGGGAGCTGTTTTTT. Protein sequence: CASSLLGQGTNTGELFF.

The rearrangement joins TRBV6-6 to TRBJ2-3; D possibly corresponds to TRBD2 (6 bases). The V gene's germline CDR1 is MNHNY and CDR2 SVGAGI (reference sequence). CDR3 length: 15 residues. Trimming left V 3 bases short and J 6 bases short, with 16 bases between. CDR3 in DNA: TGTGCCAGCAGTTATCGACTGGCAGGGAGGGATACGCAGTATTTT. This encodes CASSYRLAGRDTQYF.

Here the CDR3 reads CASGLDTGEETNEKLFF. The CDR3 DNA reads TGTGCTAGTGGTTTGGATACAGGGGAAGAGACTAATGAAAAACTGTTTTTT. The chain carries TRBV12-5 and TRBJ1-4; 7 bases match TRBD1. V lost 1 base, J lost 2 bases, and 7 bases stayed unmatched. This CDR3 contains 17 residues. The germline V gene encodes CDR1 LGHNT and CDR2 FRNRAP.

This clone was detected once. The chain recombines TRBV5-1 with TRBJ2-3; 7 bases map to TRBD1. The CDR3 runs to 14 residues. Germline V gene sequence: CDR1 SGHRS, CDR2 YFSETQ. V lost 4 bases to trimming and J lost 0 bases; unmatched junction nucleotides: 2. The CDR3 is CASSKGQSTDTQYF. CDR3 coding DNA: TGCGCCAGCAGCAAGGGACAGAGCACAGATACGCAGTATTTT.

V is TRBV6-4 and J is TRBJ1-2; weak D call: TRBD1 (6 bases). V gave up 0 bases and J gave up 0 bases, with 8 bases separating them. The CDR3 consists of 15 residues. Germline V gene data show CDR1 as MRHNA and CDR2 as SNTAGT. The CDR3 reads CASSDSGTPNYGYTF. CDR3 sequence (DNA): TGTGCCAGCAGTGACTCTGGGACACCTAACTATGGCTACACCTTC.

V is TRBV14 and J is TRBJ2-1; weak D call: TRBD2 (6 bases). Germline CDR1 is SGHDN and CDR2 is FVKESK. Trimming took 6 bases from V and 5 from J, leaving 17 bases between them. The CDR3 spans 15 residues. The CDR3 here is CASSPLGGPHNEQFF. The CDR3 region has the DNA TGTGCCAGCAGTCCCCTGGGGGGTCCACACAATGAGCAGTTCTTC.

This clone was recorded only once. V gene TRBV9 combines with J gene TRBJ2-2; 7 bases map to TRBD1. V shed 1 base and J 3 bases; nucleotides not matched to a gene: 3. Germline V CDR1 and CDR2: SGDLS, YYNGEE. The CDR3 runs to 15 residues. The CDR3 spells CASSVRQGDTGELFF. CDR3 DNA: TGTGCCAGCAGCGTAAGACAGGGTGACACCGGGGAGCTGTTTTTT.

CDR3 nucleotides: TGCGCCAGCAGCCAAGGTGGCGGGGGGGCCGGGGAGACCCAGTACTTC. It encodes CASSQGGGGAGETQYF. The chain carries TRBV4-1 and TRBJ2-5; 9 bases match TRBD2. The CDR3 totals 16 residues. Germline V gives CDR1 MGHRA, CDR2 YSYEKL. The V and J ends lost 1 base and 5 bases, in that order; junction bases with no gene match: 8.

This chain links TRBV6-5 with TRBJ1-1, with 8 bases lining up with TRBD1. The CDR3 spans 13 residues. The germline gives CDR1 MNHEY, CDR2 SVGAGI. The V gene end was trimmed by 7 bases and the J gene end by 8 bases; junction bases not matched to a gene: 9. CDR3 sequence reads: CASTRRPGGEAFF. The DNA of the CDR3 is TGTGCCAGCACGCGAAGACCAGGGGGCGAAGCTTTCTTT.

The chain carries TRBV28 and TRBJ2-1; D uncertain. The germline CDR1 and CDR2 sequences are MDHEN and SYDVKM. Trimming removed 7 bases from V and 3 bases from J, with 16 bases in between. The CDR3 loop spans 15 amino acids. The CDR3 DNA sequence: TGTGCCAGCAATAAGGATCAAGCGAGCTACAATGAGCAGTTCTTC. Protein product: CASNKDQASYNEQFF.

DNA for the CDR3: TGTGCCAGCAGTACCGGGACTTTGGGGACCCAGTACTTC. Amino acid sequence: CASSTGTLGTQYF. The J gene is TRBJ2-5, the V gene TRBV27; tentative D call: TRBD2 (6 bases). Trimming left V 5 bases short and J 7 bases short, with 14 bases between. Germline CDR1 reads MNHEY; CDR2 reads SMNVEV (reference sequence). The CDR3 has 13 residues.

This chain joins TRBV5-6 and TRBJ2-3; the match to TRBD1 covers 7 bases. The CDR3 is made up of 14 amino acids. The V gene end was trimmed by 5 bases and the J gene end by 5 bases; junction bases not matched to a gene: 8. CDR1 and CDR2 from the germline V gene are SGHDT and YYEEEE. CDR3 coding DNA: TGTGCCAGCAGTCAAAAAACAGGGGTAGATACGCAGTATTTT. Amino acid sequence: CASSQKTGVDTQYF.

This chain links TRBV18 with TRBJ2-7; maybe TRBD1 (5 bases). V was clipped by 4 bases and J by 2 bases, with 15 bases between them. The CDR3 runs to 15 residues. The V gene's germline CDR1 is KGHSH and CDR2 LQKENI. The CDR3 bases are TGTGCCAGCTCACGCTGGGAAACAGGAGCCTACGAGCAGTACTTC. Its protein product is CASSRWETGAYEQYF.

In its sample, this clone was seen once. This chain links TRBV6-5 with TRBJ1-1; D might be TRBD1 (5 bases). The CDR3 extends over 15 amino acids. Trimming left V 1 base short and J 1 base short, with 10 bases between. The germline CDR1 and CDR2 sequences are MNHEY and SVGAGI. The CDR3 sequence: CASSYLGGRNTEAFF. In nucleotides, the CDR3 is TGTGCCAGCAGTTACTTGGGGGGTCGGAACACTGAAGCTTTCTTT.

The V call is TRBV19, the J call TRBJ1-5; TRBD1 agrees at 7 bases. V lost 7 bases to trimming and J lost 4 bases; unmatched junction nucleotides: 10. Germline CDR1 and CDR2: LNHDA and SQIVND (reference sequence). The CDR3 runs 15 residues. CDR3 in DNA: TGTGCCAGTAATAGCCCGGGGGACAGAAATCAGCCCCAGCATTTT. This sequence encodes CASNSPGDRNQPQHF.

This clone turned up a few times. The V call is TRBV4-3, the J call TRBJ2-7; the D gene is possibly TRBD1 (5 bases). V lost 5 bases, J lost 2 bases, and 16 bases lay in between. This CDR3 region has 15 residues. Germline V gene data show CDR1 as LGHNA and CDR2 as YSLEER. For the CDR3, the DNA is TGCGCCAGCAGCTATGGACAAACGGGCACCTACGAGCAGTACTTC. Protein product: CASSYGQTGTYEQYF.

This chain uses TRBV18 with TRBJ1-3; 7 bases map to TRBD1. CDR3 length: 15 amino acids. Germline V gene lookup returns CDR1 KGHSH and CDR2 LQKENI. The J segment lost 3 bases and the V segment lost 0 bases, leaving 2 bases of the junction unmatched. CDR3 loop: CASSPPGGVGNTIYF. The CDR3 DNA sequence: TGTGCCAGCTCACCACCAGGGGGCGTTGGAAACACCATATATTTT.

The J gene is TRBJ2-2, the V gene TRBV5-1; D perhaps matches TRBD1 (6 bases). This CDR3 contains 14 residues. V gave up 3 bases and J gave up 2 bases, with 8 bases separating them. Germline CDR1 reads SGHRS; CDR2 reads YFSETQ. CDR3 in amino acids: CASSWTVNTGELFF. CDR3 DNA sequence: TGCGCCAGCAGCTGGACAGTTAACACCGGGGAGCTGTTTTTT.